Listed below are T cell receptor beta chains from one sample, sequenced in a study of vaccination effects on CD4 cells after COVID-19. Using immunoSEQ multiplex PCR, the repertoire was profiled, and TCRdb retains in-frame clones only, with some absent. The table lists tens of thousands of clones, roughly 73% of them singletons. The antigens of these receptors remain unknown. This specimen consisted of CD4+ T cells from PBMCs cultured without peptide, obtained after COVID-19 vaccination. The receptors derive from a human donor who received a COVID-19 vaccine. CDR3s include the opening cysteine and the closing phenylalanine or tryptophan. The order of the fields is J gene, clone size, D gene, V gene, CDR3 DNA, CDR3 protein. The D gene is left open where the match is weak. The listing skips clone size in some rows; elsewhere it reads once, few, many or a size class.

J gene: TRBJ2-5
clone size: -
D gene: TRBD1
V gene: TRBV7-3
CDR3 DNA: TGTGCCAGCAGCTTGGACAGGCAAGAGACCCAGTACTTC
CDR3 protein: CASSLDRQETQYF

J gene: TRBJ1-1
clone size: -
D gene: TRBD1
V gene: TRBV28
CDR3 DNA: TGTGCCAGCAGAAATGACAGGGGGGTTATGAACACTGAAGCTTTCTTT
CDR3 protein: CASRNDRGVMNTEAFF

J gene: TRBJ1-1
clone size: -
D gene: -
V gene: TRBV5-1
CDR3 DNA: TGCGCCAGCAGCTCACAGGTGAACACTGAAGCTTTCTTT
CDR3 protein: CASSSQVNTEAFF

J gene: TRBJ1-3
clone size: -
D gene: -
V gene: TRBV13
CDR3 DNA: TGTGCCAGCAGCTTATTCGGGGGAGAAACTGGAAACACCATATATTTT
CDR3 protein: CASSLFGGETGNTIYF

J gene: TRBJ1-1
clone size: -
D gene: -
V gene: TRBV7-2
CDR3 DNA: TGTGCCAGCAGCGATCAGGGCCTTTACACTGAAGCTTTCTTT
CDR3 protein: CASSDQGLYTEAFF

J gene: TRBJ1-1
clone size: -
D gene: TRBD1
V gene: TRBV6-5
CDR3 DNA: TGTGCCAGCAGTTACGACAGGGGGCGCAAAGCTTTCTTT
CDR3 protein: CASSYDRGRKAFF

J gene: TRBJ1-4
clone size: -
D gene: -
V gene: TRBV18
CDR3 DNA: TGTGCCAGCTCACCCTTTACAGGGAACCTTAATGAAAAACTGTTTTTT
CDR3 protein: CASSPFTGNLNEKLFF

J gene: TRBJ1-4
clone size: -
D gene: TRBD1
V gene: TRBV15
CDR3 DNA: TGTGCCACCAGCAGTGAAAGACAGGGTTCAAATGAAAAACTGTTTTTT
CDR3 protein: CATSSERQGSNEKLFF

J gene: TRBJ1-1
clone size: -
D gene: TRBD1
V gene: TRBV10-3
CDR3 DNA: TGTGCCACCAGGGGACAGGGTGGCCCTGAAGCTTTCTTT
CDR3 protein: CATRGQGGPEAFF

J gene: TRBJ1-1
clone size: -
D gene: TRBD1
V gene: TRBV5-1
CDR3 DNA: TGCGCCAGCACCCCCAGGGGGGGTGCTCTGCGAAACACTGAAGCTTTCTTT
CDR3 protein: CASTPRGGALRNTEAFF

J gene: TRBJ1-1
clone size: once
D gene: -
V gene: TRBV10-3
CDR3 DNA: TGTGCCATCAGTGAGGGCAGGGAAGCTTTCTTT
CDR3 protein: CAISEGREAFF

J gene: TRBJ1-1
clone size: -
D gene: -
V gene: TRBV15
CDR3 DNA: TGTGCCACCAGAGGTCGGCAGGGCCACACTGAAGCTTTCTTT
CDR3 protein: CATRGRQGHTEAFF

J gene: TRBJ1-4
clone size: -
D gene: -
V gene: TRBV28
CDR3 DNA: TGTGCCATCAAGGGACCGAGCAATAATGAAAAACTGTTTTTT
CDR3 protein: CAIKGPSNNEKLFF

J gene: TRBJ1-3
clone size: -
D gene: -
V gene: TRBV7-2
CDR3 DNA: TGTGCCAGCAGCTTCTCGGGGGCGGCTGGAAACACCATATATTTT
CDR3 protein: CASSFSGAAGNTIYF

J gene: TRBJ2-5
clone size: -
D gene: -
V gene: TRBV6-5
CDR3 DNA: TGTGCCAGCAGCCCCATTTATAAGGAAGAGACCCAGTACTTC
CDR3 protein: CASSPIYKEETQYF

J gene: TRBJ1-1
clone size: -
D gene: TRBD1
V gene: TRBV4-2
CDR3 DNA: TGTGCCAGCAGTGAGCTGGGGACAGGGGGCACTGAAGCTTTCTTT
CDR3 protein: CASSELGTGGTEAFF

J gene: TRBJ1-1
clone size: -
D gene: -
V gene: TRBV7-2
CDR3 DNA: TGTGCCAGCAGCTTATTTTGGAACACTGAAGCTTTCTTT
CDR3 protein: CASSLFWNTEAFF

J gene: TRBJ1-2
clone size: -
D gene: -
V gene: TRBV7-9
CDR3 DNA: TGTGCCAGCAGCTTTGCCGGGAACCACTATGGCTACACCTTC
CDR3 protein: CASSFAGNHYGYTF

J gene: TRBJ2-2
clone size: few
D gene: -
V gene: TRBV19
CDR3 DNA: TGTGCCAGTAGTAATCTGGGGGGAAGTTTCACCGGGGAGCTGTTTTTT
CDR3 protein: CASSNLGGSFTGELFF

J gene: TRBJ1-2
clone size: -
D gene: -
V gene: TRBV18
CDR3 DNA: TGTGCCAGCTCACCACCGGGACAAGCGGATGGCTACACCTTC
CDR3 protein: CASSPPGQADGYTF

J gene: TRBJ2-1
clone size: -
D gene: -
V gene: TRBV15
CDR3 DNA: TGTGCCACCAGCGATTGGGGAATTGGGTCCTACAATGAGCAGTTCTTC
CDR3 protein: CATSDWGIGSYNEQFF

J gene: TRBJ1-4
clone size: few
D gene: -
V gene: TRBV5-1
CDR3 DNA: TGCGCCAGCAGCTTCTCCGGCAGGGATAATGAAAAACTGTTTTTT
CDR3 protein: CASSFSGRDNEKLFF

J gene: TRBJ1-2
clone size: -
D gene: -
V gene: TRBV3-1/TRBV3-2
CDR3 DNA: TGTGCCAGCAGCCAGGGCACTTTCGGGCTCTATGGCTACACCTTC
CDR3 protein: CASSQGTFGLYGYTF

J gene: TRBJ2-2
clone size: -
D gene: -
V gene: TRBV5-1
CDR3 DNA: TGCGCCAGCAGCTTGGCCGGGCGGAACACCGGGGAGCTGTTTTTT
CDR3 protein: CASSLAGRNTGELFF

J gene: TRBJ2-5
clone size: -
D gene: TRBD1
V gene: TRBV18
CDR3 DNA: TGTGCCAGCTCACGACGGGGACAGCAAGAGACCCAGTACTTC
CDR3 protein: CASSRRGQQETQYF

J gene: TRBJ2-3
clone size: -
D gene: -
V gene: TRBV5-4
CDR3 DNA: TGTGCCAGCAGCTCTGAGACAGTAGTTAGCACAGATACGCAGTATTTT
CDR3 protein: CASSSETVVSTDTQYF

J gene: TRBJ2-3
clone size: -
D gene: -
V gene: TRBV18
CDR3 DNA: TGTGCCAGCTCACCTTTAAGCGGGTCAAGCACAGATACGCAGTATTTT
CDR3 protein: CASSPLSGSSTDTQYF

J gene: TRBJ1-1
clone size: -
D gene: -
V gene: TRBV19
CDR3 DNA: TGTGCCAGTAGTATTGGATCGAACACTGAAGCTTTCTTT
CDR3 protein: CASSIGSNTEAFF

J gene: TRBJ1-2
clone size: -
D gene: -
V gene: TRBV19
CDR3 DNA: TGTGCCAGTAGTATAGCCTTGTCGGCACAAGCCGTGGGCTACACCTTC
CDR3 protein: CASSIALSAQAVGYTF

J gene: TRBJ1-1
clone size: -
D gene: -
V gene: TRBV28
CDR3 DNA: TGTGCCAGCAGTTTATTGGCCCCCGGGAACACTGAAGCTTTCTTT
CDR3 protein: CASSLLAPGNTEAFF

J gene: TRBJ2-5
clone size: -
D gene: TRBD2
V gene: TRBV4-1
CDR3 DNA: TGCGCCAGCAGCTATGGACTAGCGGGGGCCCAAGAGACCCAGTACTTC
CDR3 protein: CASSYGLAGAQETQYF

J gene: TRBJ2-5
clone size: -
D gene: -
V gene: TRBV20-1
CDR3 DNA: TGCAGTGCTAGTAGGGAATCCTGGACCGGGCCTTCTGCGGAGACCCAGTACTTC
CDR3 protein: CSASRESWTGPSAETQYF

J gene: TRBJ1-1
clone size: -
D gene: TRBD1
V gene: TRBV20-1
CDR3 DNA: TGCAGTGCTAGGACAGGGTCTGAAGCTTTCTTT
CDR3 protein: CSARTGSEAFF

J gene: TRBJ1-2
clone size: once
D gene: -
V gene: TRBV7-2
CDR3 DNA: TGTGCCAGCAGCCCCCCAGGGCGCAATGGCTACACCTTC
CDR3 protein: CASSPPGRNGYTF

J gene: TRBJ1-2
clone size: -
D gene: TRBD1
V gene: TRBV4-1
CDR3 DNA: TGCGCCAGCAGCCTCGGACAGGGCGGCTATGGCTACACCTTC
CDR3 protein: CASSLGQGGYGYTF

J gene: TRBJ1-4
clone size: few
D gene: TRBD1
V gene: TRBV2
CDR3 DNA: TGTGCCAGCAGTGCGGACAGGGGAAGGGAAAAACTGTTTTTT
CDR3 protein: CASSADRGREKLFF

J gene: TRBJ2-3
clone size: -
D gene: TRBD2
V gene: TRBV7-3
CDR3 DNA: TGTGCCAGCAGCTTAGCGGGGGGAGCAGATACGCAGTATTTT
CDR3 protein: CASSLAGGADTQYF

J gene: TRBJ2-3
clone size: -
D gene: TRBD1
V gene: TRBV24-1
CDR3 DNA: TGTGCCACCAGTGACGCCATGGGGACAGGGCCCCCAGATACGCAGTATTTT
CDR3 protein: CATSDAMGTGPPDTQYF

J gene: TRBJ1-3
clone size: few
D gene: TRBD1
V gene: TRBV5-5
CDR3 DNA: TGTGCCAGCAGCTTACAGGGGTCTGTCTCTGGAAACACCATATATTTT
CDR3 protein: CASSLQGSVSGNTIYF

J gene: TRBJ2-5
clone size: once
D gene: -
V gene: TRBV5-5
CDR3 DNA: TGTGCCAGCAGCCCACCCCGACGCGTCAGGGAAGAGACCCAGTACTTC
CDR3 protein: CASSPPRRVREETQYF

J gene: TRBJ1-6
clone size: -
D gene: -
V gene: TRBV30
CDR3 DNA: TGTGCCTGGAGAGAAAGGGGGGGAGAGGGAGGCTCACCCCTCCACTTT
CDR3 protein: CAWRERGGEGGSPLHF

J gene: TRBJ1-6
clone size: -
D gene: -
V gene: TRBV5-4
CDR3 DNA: TGTGCCAGCAGCTCGGACAGTGGGCGGCCCCTCCACTTT
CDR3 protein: CASSSDSGRPLHF

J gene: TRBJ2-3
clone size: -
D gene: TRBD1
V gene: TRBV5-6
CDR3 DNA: TGTGCCAGCAGCTTGTGGGCCCCAGACAGGGGGCCAGATACGCAGTATTTT
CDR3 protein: CASSLWAPDRGPDTQYF

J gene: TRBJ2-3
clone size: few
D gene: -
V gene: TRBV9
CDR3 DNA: TGTGCCAGCAGCCTCAGGGTTAGCACAGATACGCAGTATTTT
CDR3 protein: CASSLRVSTDTQYF

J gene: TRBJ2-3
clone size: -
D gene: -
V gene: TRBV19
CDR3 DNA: TGTGCCAGTAGTATAGATGGCCCAATAACGCAGTATTTT
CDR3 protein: CASSIDGPITQYF

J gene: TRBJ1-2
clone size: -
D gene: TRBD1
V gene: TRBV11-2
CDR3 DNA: TGTGCCAGCAGCTTATCAAGGGGGACAGGGGCGAATGGCTACACCTTC
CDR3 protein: CASSLSRGTGANGYTF

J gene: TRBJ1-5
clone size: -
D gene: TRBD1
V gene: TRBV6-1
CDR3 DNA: TGTGCCAGCAGTGAGATGGGCAGGGGGGGTCAGCCCCAGCATTTT
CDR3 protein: CASSEMGRGGQPQHF

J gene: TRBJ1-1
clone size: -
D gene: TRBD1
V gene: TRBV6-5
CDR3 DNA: TGTGCCAGCAGTTACTCGGGGACAGGGATGACTGAAGCTTTCTTT
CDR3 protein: CASSYSGTGMTEAFF

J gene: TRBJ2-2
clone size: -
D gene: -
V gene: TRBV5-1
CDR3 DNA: TGCGCCAGCAGCTTTATATTAGCGAACACCGGGGAGCTGTTTTTT
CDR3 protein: CASSFILANTGELFF

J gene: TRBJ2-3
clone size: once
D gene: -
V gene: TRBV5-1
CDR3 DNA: TGCGCCAGCAGCTTGGACGGTAGCACAGATACGCAGTATTTT
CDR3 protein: CASSLDGSTDTQYF

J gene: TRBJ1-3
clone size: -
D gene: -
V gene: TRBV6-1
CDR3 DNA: TGTGCCAGCAGTGAAGCGGGCAGCTCTGGAAACACCATATATTTT
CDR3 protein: CASSEAGSSGNTIYF

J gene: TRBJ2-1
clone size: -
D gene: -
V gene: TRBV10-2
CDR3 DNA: TGCGCCAGCAGTGGTAGCGCCTACAATGAGCAGTTCTTC
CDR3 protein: CASSGSAYNEQFF

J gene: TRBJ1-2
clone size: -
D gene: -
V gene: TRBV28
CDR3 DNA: TGTGCCAGCACCCTTGAACAGGTGCTTGGATCGGGCTACACCTTC
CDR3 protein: CASTLEQVLGSGYTF

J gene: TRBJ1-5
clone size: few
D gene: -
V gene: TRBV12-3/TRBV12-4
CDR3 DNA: TGTGCCAGCAGCACTAGCAATCAGCCCCAGCATTTT
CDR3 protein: CASSTSNQPQHF

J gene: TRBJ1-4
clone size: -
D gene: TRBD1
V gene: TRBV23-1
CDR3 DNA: TGCGCCAGCACCTCGACAGGGTGGGATGAAAAACTGTTTTTT
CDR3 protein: CASTSTGWDEKLFF

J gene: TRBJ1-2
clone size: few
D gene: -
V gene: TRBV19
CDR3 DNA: TGTGCCAGTAGTTTAAGTCTCAGGGGAGGGGGCTACACCTTC
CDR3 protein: CASSLSLRGGGYTF

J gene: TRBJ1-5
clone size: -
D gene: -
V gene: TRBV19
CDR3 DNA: TGTGCCAGTAGTATCGAGTTAAATCAGCCCCAGCATTTT
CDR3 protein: CASSIELNQPQHF